The sequence of this T cell receptor beta chain was determined in a study of OX40 agonist ivuxolimab in advanced cancers. Notes on this clone: Its antigen is as yet unknown.

Study-wide results and caveats: Certain nonresponding patients likewise had low normalized T-cell clonal expansion.

Only in-frame clones appear in the TCRdb table, and some are missing; sequencing was by immunoSEQ multiplex PCR. The data show over 100,000 clones, 85% to 90% seen once. Germline lookup yields CDR1 KGHSH and CDR2 LQKENI. Losses at the gene ends were 4 bases for V and 4 bases for J; bases not matched to a gene: 2. This CDR3 spans 14 amino acids. The chain carries TRBV18 and TRBJ1-5; 9 positions match TRBD1. This sample comprised CD4+ or CD8+ T cells sorted from blood, obtained in a trial of the OX40 agonist ivuxolimab. This TCR was recovered from an adult with an advanced solid tumor such as melanoma, head and neck, liver or kidney cancer. The CDR3 is CASSRQGVNQPQHF. CDR3 DNA sequence: TGTGCCAGCTCACGACAGGGGGTAAATCAGCCCCAGCATTTT.